The present TCR beta chain was sequenced within a study of graft-versus-host responses after intestinal transplantation (dated by TCRdb to the early 2020s). Concerning the study at large: The transplants that recipients received were multivisceral, liver-intestinal, or isolated intestinal. After intestinal transplantation, graft-versus-host and host-versus-graft alloreactive T cell clones were followed in the graft, circulation and bone marrow using bulk TCR-beta CDR3 sequencing. Rather than going through the commercial service, samples from three later patients were sequenced in-house on an Illumina MiSeq and processed with MiXCR. The cohort enrolled some 25 intestinal transplant recipients including one retransplant, and a few patients lacking pretransplant specimens were excluded. Alloreactive clones were identified by sequencing pre-transplant mixed lymphocyte reaction products and comparing these products with unstimulated pre-transplant donor and recipient T cells. Anti-thymocyte globulin induction was given to all recipients, followed by maintenance tacrolimus and steroids for about 3 years. A peak of at least 4% donor T cells among recipient peripheral blood mononuclear cells was the definition used for donor T cell macrochimerism.

The time point label corresponds to: cells obtained before transplantation from donor or recipient. CD3+CD4+ and CD3+CD8+ populations were FACS-sorted from unstimulated pre-transplant donor and recipient cells taken from spleen or lymph nodes. This clone was detected only a few times. This clone's antigen is unknown. Base qualities are not recorded, but no much larger clone differs from it by a single base. Results the study describes overall, beyond this receptor: GvH clones turned up in recipient bone marrow, with some appearing earlier in ileal mucosa or blood, a pattern consistent with an intestinal mucosal origin. In the allografts of patients with donor T cell macrochimerism, GvH to HvG T cell clonal ratios were high. The conclusions were limited by the relatively low number and heterogeneity of the intestinal transplant patients. Peak levels of circulating GvH clones were associated with declines in HvG clones early after transplant.

The CDR3 holds 16 amino acids from the cysteine to the phenylalanine. The DNA shown is the 48-base CDR3, in frame from base 1. The germline V gene encodes CDR1 SGHNT and CDR2 YYREEE (reference sequence). V lost 4 bases and J lost 8 bases; the stretch between them is 19 bases long. Libraries came from the immunoSEQ multiplex PCR assay. For most patients, genomic DNA was isolated using the Qiagen DNeasy Blood and Tissue Kit and was shipped frozen to Adaptive Biotechnologies for TCR sequencing. For most patients, genomic DNA was subjected to high-throughput TCR-beta CDR3 sequencing by Adaptive Biotechnologies. In the authors' own workflow: Adaptive's ImmunoSEQ software was the source of the TCR sequencing data for 18 patients, while a few other patients were processed with MiXCR and VDJtools. To correct CD4 versus CD8 sorting errors, any sequence found in both subsets at a frequency ratio below 5:1 was removed. CDR3 nucleotide sequences shared between donor and recipient were removed because their origin could not be assigned. To count as alloreactive, a clone needed at least 2-fold expansion over unstimulated cells and a minimum CFSE-low frequency of 0.002% (template counts) or 0.001% (read counts). Mappable clones were those detected in sequenced pre-transplant spleen, lymph node, or MLR CFSE-low populations of the donor or recipient. The cumulative frequency of alloreactive clones was calculated as a percentage of all sequences, weighted by copy number. The clones in this table, taken by TCRdb from immuneACCESS, are in-frame only. Not every clone is retained; where verified, under half of the shortfall comes from an unresolved V gene, and the cause of the rest is unknown. V and J calls plus clone size are reproduced from that table; the DNA served to infer D and trimming. For this sample the table gives about 100,000 clones, of which about 89% were detected only once. The top ten hold about 6.3% of the sample.

The clonotype comes from a human donor who received an intestinal transplant. The source was unstimulated CD8+ T cells sorted from spleen or lymph node cells, collected before intestinal transplant. The chain is assembled from TRBV5-4 and TRBJ1-6, and possibly TRBD1, on 5 matching bases. The nucleotides read TGTGCCAGCAGCGCGAGCAGGGAGTTATGGGATTCACCCCTCCACTTT. Translated, this gives CASSASRELWDSPLHF.